This T cell receptor (beta chain) was observed in a study of blood T cell repertoires in COVID-19. The overall study: There were acute and convalescent COVID-19 samples, and they came from the United States, Italy and Spain. PBMCs, B-cell-depleted T cells, or T cells provided the cDNA or gDNA that made up the material.

Here immunoSEQ multiplex PCR was the method, and the copy in TCRdb shows in-frame clones only, minus some. Counted here are fewer than 350,000 clones, almost 90% occurring once; the ten biggest clones make up about 1.7%. V dropped 4 bases and J dropped 11; count of bases not matched to a gene: 13. Per germline, CDR1 MNHEY and CDR2 SVGEGT. This CDR3 has 15 amino acids. Individuals aged roughly 18 to 95 years were recruited from approximately 24 US areas. Participants reported their clinical history, and cohort assignment relied on those reports. The rearrangement joins TRBV6-2 or TRBV6-3 to TRBJ2-3, with 9 bases that match TRBD2. Sequencing was carried out using PBMCs or T cells enriched from blood (not recorded which). The source of this sequence is a woman under 30 with acute COVID-19. The chain's CDR3 is CASSLLTGTSCGQYF. The CDR3 bases are TGTGCCAGCAGTTTACTGACCGGGACTAGCTGTGGGCAGTATTTT.